This TCR beta chain was identified in a study of blood T cells in healthy people across ages. For the second PCR, which ran for roughly 6 to 12 cycles, a sample-barcoded 5' primer and a J-beta primer mix were used. TCRdb called the 5' RACE reads again in MiXCR, with one record for every CDR3 protein. This table holds about 680,000 distinct CDR3 sequences, around 48% found once. At least 7 million PBMCs were isolated per sample. Germline V gives CDR1 SGHTA, CDR2 FQGNSA. The CDR3 spans 14 residues. V was shortened by 1 base and J by 6 bases, with 10 bases between the two germline ends. The sample was blood. The chain employs TRBV7-2 and TRBJ2-4, with D possibly TRBD2 on 6 matching bases. The clonotype comes from a woman aged 60-75 years in good health. The CDR3 DNA sequence: TGTGCCAGCAGCTTAGGGCGGGGTGGAAACATTCAGTACTTC. As protein: CASSLGRGGNIQYF.